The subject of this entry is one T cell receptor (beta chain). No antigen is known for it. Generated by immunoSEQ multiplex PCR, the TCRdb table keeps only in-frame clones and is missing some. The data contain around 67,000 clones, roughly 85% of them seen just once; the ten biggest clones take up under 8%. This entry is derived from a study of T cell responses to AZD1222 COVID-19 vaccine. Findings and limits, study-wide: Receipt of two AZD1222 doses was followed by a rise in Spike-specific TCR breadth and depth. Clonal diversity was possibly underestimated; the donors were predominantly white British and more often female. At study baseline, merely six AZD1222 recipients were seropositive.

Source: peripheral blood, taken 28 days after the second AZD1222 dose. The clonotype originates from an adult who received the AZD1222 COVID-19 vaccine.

CDR3 DNA: TGTGCCTGGAGTCGACAGGGGGGAGACAATCAGCCCCAGCATTTT. It encodes CAWSRQGGDNQPQHF. V gene TRBV30 combines with J gene TRBJ1-5, with 9 bases fitting TRBD1. The CDR3 is 15 residues long. Germline V CDR1 and CDR2: GTSNPN, SVGIG (reference sequence). With V trimmed by 2 bases and J by 3 bases, 5 bases remained unmatched.